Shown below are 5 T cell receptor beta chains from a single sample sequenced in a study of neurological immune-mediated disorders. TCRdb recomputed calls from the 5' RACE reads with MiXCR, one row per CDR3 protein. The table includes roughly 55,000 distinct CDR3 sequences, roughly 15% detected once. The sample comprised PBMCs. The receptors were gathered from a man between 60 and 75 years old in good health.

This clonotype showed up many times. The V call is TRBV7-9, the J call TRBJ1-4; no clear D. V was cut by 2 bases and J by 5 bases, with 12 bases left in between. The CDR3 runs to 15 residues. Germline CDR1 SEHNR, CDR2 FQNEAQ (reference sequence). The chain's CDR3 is CASSLFVAVNEKLFF. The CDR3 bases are TGTGCCAGCAGCTTATTTGTGGCAGTAAATGAAAAACTGTTTTTT. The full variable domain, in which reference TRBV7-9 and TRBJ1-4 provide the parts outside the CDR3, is DTGVSQNPRHKITKRGQNVTFRCDPISEHNRLYWYRQTLGQGPEFLTYFQNEAQLEKSRLLSDRFSAERPKGSFSTLEIQRTEQGDSAMYLCASSLFVAVNEKLFFGSGTQLSVL.

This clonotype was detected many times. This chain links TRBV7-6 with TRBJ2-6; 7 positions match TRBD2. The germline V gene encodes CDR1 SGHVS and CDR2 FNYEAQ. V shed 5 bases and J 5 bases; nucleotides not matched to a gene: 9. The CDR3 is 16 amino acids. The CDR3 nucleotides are TGTGCCAGCAGCGGAACGGGGGGAGGTAGGGCCAACGTCCTGACTTTC. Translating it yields CASSGTGGGRANVLTF.

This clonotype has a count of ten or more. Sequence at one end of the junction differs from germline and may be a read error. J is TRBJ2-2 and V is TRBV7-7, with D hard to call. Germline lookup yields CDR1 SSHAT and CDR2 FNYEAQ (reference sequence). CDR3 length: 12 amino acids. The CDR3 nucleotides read TGTGCTAGCAGCTTAAGTGGCGGGGAGCTGTTTTTT. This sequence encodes CASSLSGGELFF.

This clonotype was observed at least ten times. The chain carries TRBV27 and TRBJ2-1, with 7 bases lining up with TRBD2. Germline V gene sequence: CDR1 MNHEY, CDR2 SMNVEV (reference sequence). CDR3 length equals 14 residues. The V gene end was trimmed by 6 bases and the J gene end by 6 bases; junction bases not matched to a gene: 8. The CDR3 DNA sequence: TGTGCCAGCAGGGGCCGGGAGGCACTCAATGAGCAGTTCTTC. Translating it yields CASRGREALNEQFF.

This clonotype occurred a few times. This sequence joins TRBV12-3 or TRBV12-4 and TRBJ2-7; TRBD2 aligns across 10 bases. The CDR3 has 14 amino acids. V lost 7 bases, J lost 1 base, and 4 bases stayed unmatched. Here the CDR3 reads CASNPAGGSYEQYF. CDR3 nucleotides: TGTGCCAGCAACCCAGCGGGAGGGTCCTACGAGCAGTACTTC.